This T cell receptor (beta chain) emerged from a study of graft-versus-host responses after intestinal transplantation. The overall study: Anti-thymocyte globulin induction was given to all recipients, followed by tacrolimus and steroids for roughly 3 years.

Tissue from the graft was processed to free its intraepithelial and lamina propria lymphocytes. TCRdb's table, derived via immunoSEQ multiplex PCR, lists solely in-frame clones and lacks some. The repertoire consists of about 12,000 clones, with around 79% occurring once and the leading ten covering roughly 4.3%. The CDR3 runs 20 residues. Germline CDR1 and CDR2: LGHNA and YSLEER. Trimming removed 1 base from V and 6 bases from J; junction bases left unmatched: 21. V and J are TRBV4-3 and TRBJ2-1; 7 bases align to TRBD2. The sequences come from ileum tissue, collected roughly 140 days after intestinal transplantation. The sequence came from a human patient who received an intestinal transplant, so some T cells may come from the graft donor. This CDR3 is CASSQGRQVSRGVSPNEQFF. The CDR3 nucleotides read TGCGCCAGCAGCCAAGGGAGGCAGGTTTCCCGGGGGGTTTCCCCCAATGAGCAGTTCTTC.